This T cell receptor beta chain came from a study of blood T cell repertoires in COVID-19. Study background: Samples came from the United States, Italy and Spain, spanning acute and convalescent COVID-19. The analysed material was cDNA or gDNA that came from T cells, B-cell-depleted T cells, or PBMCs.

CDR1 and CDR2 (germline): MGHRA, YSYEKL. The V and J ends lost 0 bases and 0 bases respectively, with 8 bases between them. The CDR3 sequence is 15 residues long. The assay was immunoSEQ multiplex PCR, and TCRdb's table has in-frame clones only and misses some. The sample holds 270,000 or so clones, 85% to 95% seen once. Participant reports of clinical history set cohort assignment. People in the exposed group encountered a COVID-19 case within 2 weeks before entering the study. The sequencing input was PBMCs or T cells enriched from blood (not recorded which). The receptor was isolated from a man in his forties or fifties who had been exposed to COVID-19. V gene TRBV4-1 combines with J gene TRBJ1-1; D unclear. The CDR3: CASSQDRGLNTEAFF. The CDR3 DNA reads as TGCGCCAGCAGCCAAGATCGAGGCCTGAACACTGAAGCTTTCTTT.